A selection of T cell receptor beta chains follows, all from one sample in a study of identical twins. TCRdb redid the calling of the 5' RACE reads with MiXCR, one entry per CDR3 protein. This sample carries hundreds of thousands of distinct CDR3 sequences, roughly 26% of them seen once, and the ten largest clones take about 3%. These same data were also listed under a study on T cells expressing NK-cell markers.

Sequenced sample: CD4+ T cells sorted from blood. Receptors originate from a woman between 18 and 30 years old in good health. Each CDR3 is given with its conserved first and last residue. The D gene is left open where the match is weak. Expanded clones are given a class, and other clones once, few, many or no size at all.

CDR3 DNA	CDR3 protein	D gene	V gene	clone size	J gene
TGCAGCGTTTGGAGCGGGGCCAACGTCCTGACTTTC	CSVWSGANVLTF	NA	TRBV29-1	few	TRBJ2-6
TGCGCCAGCAGTGACGGGATAGGGGCCAAAAACATTCAGTACTTC	CASSDGIGAKNIQYF	NA	TRBV10-1	NA	TRBJ2-4
TGTGCCACCAGCAGAGCAACTAAGACAGGGGATTCACCCCTCCACTTT	CATSRATKTGDSPLHF	TRBD1	TRBV15	few	TRBJ1-6
TGTGCCAGCCGCTGGACTAGCGGGACCGGGGAGCTGTTTTTT	CASRWTSGTGELFF	TRBD2	TRBV6-1	few	TRBJ2-2
TGCGCCGGGACACTGGAGACCCAGTACTTC	CAGTLETQYF	NA	TRBV20-1	NA	TRBJ2-5
TGCAGTGCAGGGGACAGGGGGTACACAGATACGCAGTATTTT	CSAGDRGYTDTQYF	TRBD1	TRBV20-1	few	TRBJ2-3
TGCAGCGTGTGGACAGGGTTGAACACTGAAGCTTTCTTT	CSVWTGLNTEAFF	TRBD1	TRBV29-1	NA	TRBJ1-1
TGCGCCAGCAGCGACCACAGGGGGCAGAACACCGGGGAGCTGTTTTTT	CASSDHRGQNTGELFF	TRBD1	TRBV5-1	NA	TRBJ2-2
TGCGCCAGCAGCTTGTCTGTCGGTTCGAACTATGGCTACACCTTC	CASSLSVGSNYGYTF	NA	TRBV5-1	few	TRBJ1-2
TGCAGCGCCGGAGGGGGTGACTACGAGCAGTACTTC	CSAGGGDYEQYF	NA	TRBV29-1	few	TRBJ2-7
TGCAGCCTCACGGGGATCGGCAATCAGCCCCAGCATTTT	CSLTGIGNQPQHF	NA	TRBV20-1	few	TRBJ1-5
TGCGCTAGCAAGGCTTTCTCATCCACAGATACGCAGTATTTT	CASKAFSSTDTQYF	NA	TRBV10-2	few	TRBJ2-3
TGTGCCAGCAGGCCAGGCGGGATCCCCTTTAGCTACGAGCAGTACTTC	CASRPGGIPFSYEQYF	NA	TRBV12-3/TRBV12-4	few	TRBJ2-7
TGCAGTGCTACGGGAGTTTCCTACGAGCAGTACTTC	CSATGVSYEQYF	NA	TRBV20-1	NA	TRBJ2-7
TGTGCCAGCAGAGACAGTCCCTATGGCTACACCTTC	CASRDSPYGYTF	NA	TRBV28	few	TRBJ1-2
TGTGCCAGCAGCCGAATTGTGGGGCTCTCCTACAATGAGCAGTTCTTC	CASSRIVGLSYNEQFF	NA	TRBV7-9	NA	TRBJ2-1
TGTGCCAGCAGTTATCTACTAGCGATGGCAGAGACCCAGTACTTC	CASSYLLAMAETQYF	TRBD2	TRBV6-2/TRBV6-3	NA	TRBJ2-5
TGCAGTGCCCCGGGTCCGGAACGGGCCGAGCAGTACTTC	CSAPGPERAEQYF	NA	TRBV20-1	NA	TRBJ2-7
TGTGCCACCAGGGTGGGTTGGGGGCTTAACATCCCTGGGGCCAACGTCCTGACTTTC	CATRVGWGLNIPGANVLTF	NA	TRBV10-3	once	TRBJ2-6
TGCGCCAGCAGCCGGGGACAGAACACCGGGGAGCTGTTTTTT	CASSRGQNTGELFF	NA	TRBV5-1	NA	TRBJ2-2
TGCAGTGCTAGGGGCCCCGGGACGGGAACCTACGAGCAGTACTTC	CSARGPGTGTYEQYF	NA	TRBV20-1	few	TRBJ2-7
TGTGCCAGCACTTCCGGAGGGGCCACGCGTGGCTACACCTTC	CASTSGGATRGYTF	NA	TRBV7-9	few	TRBJ1-2
TGTGCCAGCAGTTACTATGGGGCCAGCGAAGAGACCCAGTACTTC	CASSYYGASEETQYF	NA	TRBV6-2/TRBV6-3	few	TRBJ2-5
TGTGCCAGCAGTGGAGAGGGGGACTCCGGAACCTACGAGCAGTACTTC	CASSGEGDSGTYEQYF	NA	TRBV6-1	few	TRBJ2-7
TGTGCCAGCAGCTTAGCGGGGGGCCATGACACCGGGGAGCTGTTTTTT	CASSLAGGHDTGELFF	NA	TRBV11-2	few	TRBJ2-2
TGTGCCAGTAGTCCTGACAGGGAGGGCACAGATACGCAGTATTTT	CASSPDREGTDTQYF	NA	TRBV19	few	TRBJ2-3
TGTGCCAGCAGCAAAGATTCTCGGTCCTCCTACGAGCAGTACTTC	CASSKDSRSSYEQYF	NA	TRBV21-1	few	TRBJ2-7
TGTGCCAGCAGCCCAAGCTTGGGGTACTCACCCCTCCACTTT	CASSPSLGYSPLHF	NA	TRBV3-1	few	TRBJ1-6
TGTGCCAGCAGCCAGGTCAGGGGAGAACAGTACTTC	CASSQVRGEQYF	NA	TRBV9	NA	TRBJ2-7
TGTGCCAGCAGCCCCCGACAGTTATGGGGCTCTGGGGCCAACGTCCTGACTTTC	CASSPRQLWGSGANVLTF	NA	TRBV12-3/TRBV12-4	few	TRBJ2-6
TGTGCCAGCAGTTACTCGCTGAATAGAGATACGCAGTATTTT	CASSYSLNRDTQYF	NA	TRBV6-5	NA	TRBJ2-3
TGTGCCAGCAGGGGAACAGGACTAGCGGGGGTTAACAATGAGCAGTTCTTC	CASRGTGLAGVNNEQFF	TRBD2	TRBV6-2/TRBV6-3	NA	TRBJ2-1
TGTGCCAGCGGCCACGCGCGGGATGAGCAGTTCTTC	CASGHARDEQFF	NA	TRBV12-3/TRBV12-4	few	TRBJ2-1
TGCAGTGCTAGAGATCTCGGCGGTCGCGGTAGCACAGATACGCAGTATTTT	CSARDLGGRGSTDTQYF	NA	TRBV20-1	few	TRBJ2-3
TGTGCCATCAGTGTGGACTATGCCGGCGAGCAGTACTTC	CAISVDYAGEQYF	NA	TRBV10-3	NA	TRBJ2-7
TGTGCCAGCAGTTTAGGGTTGACGACCCAGTACTTC	CASSLGLTTQYF	NA	TRBV12-3/TRBV12-4	NA	TRBJ2-5
TGTGCCAGCAGCATAAGGGGGGTAGGCAATCAGCCCCAGCATTTT	CASSIRGVGNQPQHF	NA	TRBV7-2	few	TRBJ1-5
TGTGCCAGCAGCTCCCCCCGAGGAGGGGGCAATGGCTACACCTTC	CASSSPRGGGNGYTF	TRBD1	TRBV7-6	NA	TRBJ1-2
TGTGCCAGCAGTTCAGACTGGACAGGGCTTTATGGCTACACCTTC	CASSSDWTGLYGYTF	TRBD1	TRBV12-3/TRBV12-4	NA	TRBJ1-2
TGTGCCAGCAGCAACCCCAATCAGCCCCAGCATTTT	CASSNPNQPQHF	NA	TRBV7-9	NA	TRBJ1-5
TGTGCCAGCAGTTTCACGGAGAACACTGAAGCTTTCTTT	CASSFTENTEAFF	NA	TRBV5-1	many	TRBJ1-1
TGTGCCTGCAGTTTAGGTGGGTGGTGGGACAATAGCAATCAGCCCCAGCATTTT	CACSLGGWWDNSNQPQHF	NA	TRBV12-3/TRBV12-4	NA	TRBJ1-5
TGCAGCGTTGACGTAGGGGGTCGGGAGACCCAGTACTTC	CSVDVGGRETQYF	NA	TRBV29-1	NA	TRBJ2-5
TGTGCCAGCAGCTCCGGGACGGTGGCCACCGGGGAGCTGTTTTTT	CASSSGTVATGELFF	NA	TRBV7-9	NA	TRBJ2-2
TGTGCCAGCATCGCGGAAAGGGGTGGGGGCTACACCTTC	CASIAERGGGYTF	NA	TRBV6-6	few	TRBJ1-2
TGTGCCAGCAGCTTGCTAAAGACTGGAGGCTACACCTTC	CASSLLKTGGYTF	NA	TRBV7-2	many	TRBJ1-2
TGCGCCAGCAGCTTGGCGTTGGCGGTCAGGGGTTACGAGCAGTACTTC	CASSLALAVRGYEQYF	NA	TRBV5-1	NA	TRBJ2-7
TGCAGTGCTAGAGGGGCAGGGGCGAACACCGGGGAGCTGTTTTTT	CSARGAGANTGELFF	NA	TRBV20-1	NA	TRBJ2-2
TGCAGTGCTAGGTTGCCTAACACTGAAGCTTTCTTT	CSARLPNTEAFF	NA	TRBV20-1	few	TRBJ1-1
TGTGCCACCAGTGATTCTGGGAGGCATGAGCAGTTCTTC	CATSDSGRHEQFF	NA	TRBV24-1	few	TRBJ2-1
TGCAGCGTCCCGACAGGCTCTGGAAACACCATATATTTT	CSVPTGSGNTIYF	NA	TRBV29-1	NA	TRBJ1-3
TGTGCTAGTGGTTTGTACACAGATACGCAGTATTTT	CASGLYTDTQYF	NA	TRBV12-5	NA	TRBJ2-3
TGCGCCAGCAGCCAAGATGCGACTAGCGTGACAGATACGCAGTATTTT	CASSQDATSVTDTQYF	TRBD2	TRBV4-3	few	TRBJ2-3
TGCAGCGTAGCCCGAGAGTCTGAAGCTTTCTTT	CSVARESEAFF	NA	TRBV29-1	few	TRBJ1-1
TGCGCCAGCAGCTGGGGACGGAGCCAAGAGACCCAGTACTTC	CASSWGRSQETQYF	NA	TRBV5-1	few	TRBJ2-5
TGTGCCAGCAGCGTACGGGACCGAAACACCGGGGAGCTGTTTTTT	CASSVRDRNTGELFF	NA	TRBV9	few	TRBJ2-2
TGCAGTGCTAGCCCGGGACAGGGGAGAACCGGGGAGCTGTTTTTT	CSASPGQGRTGELFF	TRBD1	TRBV20-1	few	TRBJ2-2